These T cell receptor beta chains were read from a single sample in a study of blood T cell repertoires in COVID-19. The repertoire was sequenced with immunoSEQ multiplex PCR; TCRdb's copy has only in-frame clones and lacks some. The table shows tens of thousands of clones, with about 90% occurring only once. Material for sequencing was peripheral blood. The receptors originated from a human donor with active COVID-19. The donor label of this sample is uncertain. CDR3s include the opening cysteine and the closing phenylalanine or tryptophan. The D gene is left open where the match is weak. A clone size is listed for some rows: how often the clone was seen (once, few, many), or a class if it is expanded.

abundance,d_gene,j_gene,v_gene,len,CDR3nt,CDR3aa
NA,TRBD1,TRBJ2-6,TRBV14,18,TGTGCCAGCAGCCGACGGGGACAGGGGGCTACTGGGGCCAACGTCCTGACTTTC,CASSRRGQGATGANVLTF
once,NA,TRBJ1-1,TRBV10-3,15,TGTGCCATCAGTGAGTCGTCGGGGGTGCGAACTGAAGCTTTCTTT,CAISESSGVRTEAFF
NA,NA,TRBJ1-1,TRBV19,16,TGTGCCAGTAGTCCAGGGACGGGAGGCTACGGCACTGAAGCTTTCTTT,CASSPGTGGYGTEAFF
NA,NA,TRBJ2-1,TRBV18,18,TGTGCCAGCTCACCACCCCTTGAAGGGGGGGCGCGGTACAATGAGCAGTTCTTC,CASSPPLEGGARYNEQFF
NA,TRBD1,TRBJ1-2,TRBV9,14,TGTGCCAGCAGCCCTACCAGGGGGAAGGATGGCTACACCTTC,CASSPTRGKDGYTF
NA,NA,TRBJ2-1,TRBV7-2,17,TGTGCCAGCAGCGGACTTATAGCCCAACTTCGGTACAATGAGCAGTTCTTC,CASSGLIAQLRYNEQFF
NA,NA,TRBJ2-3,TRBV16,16,TGTGCCAGCAGCCAATCGGTCTTTGACACCACAGATACGCAGTATTTT,CASSQSVFDTTDTQYF
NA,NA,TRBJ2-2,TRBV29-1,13,TGCAGCGTTGCCTACCAATCCACCGGGGAGCTGTTTTTT,CSVAYQSTGELFF
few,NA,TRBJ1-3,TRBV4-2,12,TGTGCCAGCAGCCACGAGGGAAACACCATATATTTT,CASSHEGNTIYF
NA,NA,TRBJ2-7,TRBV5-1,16,TGCGCCAGCAGCTTGGGGGTAGTGGGGAGTTTGGACGAGCAGTACTTC,CASSLGVVGSLDEQYF
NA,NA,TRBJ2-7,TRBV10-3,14,TGTGCCATTGCCCCGGCAGGGGGGCTCTACGAGCAGTACTTC,CAIAPAGGLYEQYF
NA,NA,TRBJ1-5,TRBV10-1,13,TGCGCCAGCAGTGAGATGCGGGGGGAGCCCCAGCATTTT,CASSEMRGEPQHF
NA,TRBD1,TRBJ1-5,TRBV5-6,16,TGTGCCAGCAGCTTGGCCGGGACAGGTAGCAATCAGCCCCAGCATTTT,CASSLAGTGSNQPQHF
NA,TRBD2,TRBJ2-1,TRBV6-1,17,TGTGCCAGCAGTGAAGCCCCTCCAGGCGGGGGGCGCGATGAGCAGTTCTTC,CASSEAPPGGGRDEQFF
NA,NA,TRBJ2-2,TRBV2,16,TGTGCCAGCGGGCTGACAGGCCACGCGAACACCGGGGAGCTGTTTTTT,CASGLTGHANTGELFF
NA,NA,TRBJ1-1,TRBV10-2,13,TGCGCCAGCAGTGAGCTAGAGAACACTGAAGCTTTCTTT,CASSELENTEAFF
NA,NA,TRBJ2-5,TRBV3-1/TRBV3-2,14,TGTGCCAGCAGCCTCAGTGCTAGCGCAGAGACCCAGTACTTC,CASSLSASAETQYF
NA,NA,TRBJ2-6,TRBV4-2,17,TGTGCCAGCAGCCAAAGTAGGGGTGGGACTGGGGCCAACGTCCTGACTTTC,CASSQSRGGTGANVLTF
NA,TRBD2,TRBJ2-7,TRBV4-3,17,TGCGCCAGCAGCCAAGATCGAAGCGGGGGGGCCTCCTACGAGCAGTACTTC,CASSQDRSGGASYEQYF
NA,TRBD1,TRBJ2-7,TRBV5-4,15,TGTGCCAGCAGTTCCCACAGGGGAATGGGGTACGAGCAGTACTTC,CASSSHRGMGYEQYF
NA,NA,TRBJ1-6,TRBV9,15,TGTGCCAGCAGCGTATTCGGCCAGGGAAATTCACCCCTCCACTTT,CASSVFGQGNSPLHF
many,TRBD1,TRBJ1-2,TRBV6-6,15,TGTGCCAGCAGAGCCGGGACAGGGGCAAACTATGGCTACACCTTC,CASRAGTGANYGYTF
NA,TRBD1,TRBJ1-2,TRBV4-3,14,TGCGCCAGCAGCCCAGGGGGACGTCCTTATGGCTACACCTTC,CASSPGGRPYGYTF
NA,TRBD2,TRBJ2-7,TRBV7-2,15,TGTGCCAGCAGCTCGACTAGCTCAGGACCCTACGAGCAGTACTTC,CASSSTSSGPYEQYF
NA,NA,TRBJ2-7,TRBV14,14,TGTGCCAGCAGCCAAGGGCGGGGCATTTACGAGCAGTACTTC,CASSQGRGIYEQYF
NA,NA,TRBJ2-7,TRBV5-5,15,TGTGCCAGCAGCTTGGAAATAAACCAGGGTTACGAGCAGTACTTC,CASSLEINQGYEQYF
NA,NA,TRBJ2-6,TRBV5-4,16,TGTGCCAGCAGCTTGTGGTACGGGGCTGGGGCCAACGTCCTGACTTTC,CASSLWYGAGANVLTF
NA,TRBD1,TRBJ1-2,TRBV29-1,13,TGCAGCGTTTTACAGGGGGCTGGCTATGGCTACACCTTC,CSVLQGAGYGYTF
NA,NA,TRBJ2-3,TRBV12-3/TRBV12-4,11,TGTGCCAGCAGTTACTCGGGTACGCAGTATTTT,CASSYSGTQYF
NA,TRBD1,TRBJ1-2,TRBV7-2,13,TGTGCCAGCAGCTGGGACAGGGACTATGGCTACACCTTC,CASSWDRDYGYTF
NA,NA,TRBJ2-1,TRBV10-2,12,TGCGCCAGCAGTGAACTTCTCGGGGAGCAGTTCTTC,CASSELLGEQFF
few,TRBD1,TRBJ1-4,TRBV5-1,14,TGCGCCAGCAGCTTGGAGGGGGCCGCGGGAAAACTGTTTTTT,CASSLEGAAGKLFF
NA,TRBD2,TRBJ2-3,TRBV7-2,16,TGTGCCAGCAGCCCTACAGGACTAGGGGTCGCAGATACGCAGTATTTT,CASSPTGLGVADTQYF
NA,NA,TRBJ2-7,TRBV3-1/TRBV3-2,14,TGTGCCAGCAGCCCCCACATAAATTCCTACGAGCAGTACTTC,CASSPHINSYEQYF
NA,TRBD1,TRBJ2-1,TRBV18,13,TGTGCCAGCTCACCCCGGGACAGGGGGTTATTGTTCTTC,CASSPRDRGLLFF
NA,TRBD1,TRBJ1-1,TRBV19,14,TGTGCCAGTAAGAGGACAGGGTGGGGTGACGAAGCTTTCTTT,CASKRTGWGDEAFF
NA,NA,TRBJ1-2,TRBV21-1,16,TGTGCCAGCAGCAAAAGCCGGGACAGGGGCCCCTATGGCTACACCTTC,CASSKSRDRGPYGYTF
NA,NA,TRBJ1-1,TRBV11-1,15,TGTGCCAGCAGCTTAAGAGGAACAGGGAACACTGAAGCTTTCTTT,CASSLRGTGNTEAFF
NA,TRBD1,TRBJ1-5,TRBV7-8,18,TGTGCCAGCAGCTTAGCCGCAAGACAGGGGCGGGGCAATCAGCCCCAGCATTTT,CASSLAARQGRGNQPQHF
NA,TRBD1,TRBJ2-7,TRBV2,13,TGTGCCAGCATGGACAGGCAAATCTACGAGCAGTACTTC,CASMDRQIYEQYF
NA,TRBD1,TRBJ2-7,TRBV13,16,TGTGCCAGCAGCTTACCCCCCTGGACAGGGGGTAACGAGCAGTACTTC,CASSLPPWTGGNEQYF
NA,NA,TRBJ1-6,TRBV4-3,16,TGCGCCAGCAGCCAAGGCCAGGGGCAGATTAATTCACCCCTCCACTTT,CASSQGQGQINSPLHF
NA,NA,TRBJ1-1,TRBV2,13,TGTGCCAGCTCGAATCTTGGAGGCACTGAAGCTTTCTTT,CASSNLGGTEAFF
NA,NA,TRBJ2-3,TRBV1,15,TGCACCAGCAGCCAAGAAATAGCGTTACGAGATACGCAGTATTTT,CTSSQEIALRDTQYF
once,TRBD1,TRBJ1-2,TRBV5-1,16,TGCGCCAGCAGGGCTAACCCGGGACAGGGAAACTATGGCTACACCTTC,CASRANPGQGNYGYTF
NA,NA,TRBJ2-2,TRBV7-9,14,TGTGCCAGCAGCTCATCTCGGAGGACCGGGGAGCTGTTTTTT,CASSSSRRTGELFF
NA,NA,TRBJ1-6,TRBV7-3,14,TGTGCCAGCAGCTTGTTCGGGATAGGTTCACCCCTCCACTTT,CASSLFGIGSPLHF
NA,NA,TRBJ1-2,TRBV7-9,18,TGTGCCAGCAGCCCTTCTCGAGGCAGGGAGGGAAATGACTATGGCTACACCTTC,CASSPSRGREGNDYGYTF
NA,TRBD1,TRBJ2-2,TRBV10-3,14,TGTGCCATCAGTGGGCAGGGGGCCGCCGGGGAGCTGTTTTTT,CAISGQGAAGELFF
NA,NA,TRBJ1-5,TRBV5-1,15,TGCGCCAGCAGCCTGGATCCGGGACACAATCAGCCCCAGCATTTT,CASSLDPGHNQPQHF